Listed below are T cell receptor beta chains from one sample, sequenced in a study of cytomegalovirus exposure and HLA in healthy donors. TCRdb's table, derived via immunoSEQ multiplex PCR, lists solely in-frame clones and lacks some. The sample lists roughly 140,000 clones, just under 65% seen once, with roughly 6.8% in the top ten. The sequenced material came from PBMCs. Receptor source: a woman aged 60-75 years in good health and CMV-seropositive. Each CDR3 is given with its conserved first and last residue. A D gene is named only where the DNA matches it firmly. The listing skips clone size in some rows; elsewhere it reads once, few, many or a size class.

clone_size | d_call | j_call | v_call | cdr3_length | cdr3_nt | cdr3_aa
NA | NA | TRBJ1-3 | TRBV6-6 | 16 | TGTGCCAGCAGTTACTCAAGTCCAGGGGTTGGAAACACCATATATTTT | CASSYSSPGVGNTIYF
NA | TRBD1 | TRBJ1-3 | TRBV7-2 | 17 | TGTGCCAGCAGCCTGACAGGGTCCCTCCTCCTCGGAAACACCATATATTTT | CASSLTGSLLLGNTIYF
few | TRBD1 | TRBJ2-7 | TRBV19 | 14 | TGTGCCAGTAGCCTGACAGGGGGCTCCTACGAGCAGTACTTC | CASSLTGGSYEQYF
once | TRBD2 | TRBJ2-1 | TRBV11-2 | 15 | TGTGCCAGCAGCTCTAGCGGGAGTACCTACAATGAGCAGTTCTTC | CASSSSGSTYNEQFF
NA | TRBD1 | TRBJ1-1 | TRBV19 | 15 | TGTGCCAGTAGTATTACCCAGGGGGCGGGTACTGAAGCTTTCTTT | CASSITQGAGTEAFF
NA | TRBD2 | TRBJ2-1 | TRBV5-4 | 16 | TGTGCCAGCAGCTTGGAGAGCGGGAGACCGACCAATGAGCAGTTCTTC | CASSLESGRPTNEQFF
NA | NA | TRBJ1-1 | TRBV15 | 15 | TGTGCCACCAGCAGAGGCGACAGTCGAGGGGGTGAAGCTTTCTTT | CATSRGDSRGGEAFF
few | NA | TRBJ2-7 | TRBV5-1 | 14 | TGCGCCAGCAGCTTGGGACAGTCAGCCTACGAGCAGTACTTC | CASSLGQSAYEQYF
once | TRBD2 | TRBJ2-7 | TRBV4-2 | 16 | TGTGCCAGCAGCCAAGATTGGGCTAGCGGGAGTGACGAGCAGTACTTC | CASSQDWASGSDEQYF
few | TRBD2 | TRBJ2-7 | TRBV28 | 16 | TGTGCCAGCAGATCCCGAGGAGCGGGAGTCGGATACGAGCAGTACTTC | CASRSRGAGVGYEQYF
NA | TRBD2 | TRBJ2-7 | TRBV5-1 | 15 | TGCGCCAGCAGCCCACTTACGGGAGGGCCCTCCGAGCAGTACTTC | CASSPLTGGPSEQYF
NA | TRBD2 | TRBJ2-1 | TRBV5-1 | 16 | TGCGCCAGCAGCTCCCAGCGGCTAGCGGGAGGGAATGAGCAGTTCTTC | CASSSQRLAGGNEQFF
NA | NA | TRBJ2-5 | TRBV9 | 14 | TGTGCCAGCAGCGTAGTGGGGCTGCAAGAGACCCAGTACTTC | CASSVVGLQETQYF
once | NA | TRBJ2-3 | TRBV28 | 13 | TGTGCCAGCAGTCTTCTCGGCACAGATACGCAGTATTTT | CASSLLGTDTQYF
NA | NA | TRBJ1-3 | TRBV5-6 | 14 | TGTGCCAGCAAAGACTCGTACTCTGGAAACACCATATATTTT | CASKDSYSGNTIYF
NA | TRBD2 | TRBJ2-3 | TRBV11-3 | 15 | TGTGCCAGCAGCTTAGGAACTAGCGAGACAGATACGCAGTATTTT | CASSLGTSETDTQYF
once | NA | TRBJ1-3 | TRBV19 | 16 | TGTGCCAGTAGTAGGGGGGATAGCGGCTCTGGAAACACCATATATTTT | CASSRGDSGSGNTIYF
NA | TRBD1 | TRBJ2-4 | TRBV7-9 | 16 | TGTGCCAGCAGCTGGGGACAGGACCCGCGAGGTGACATTCAGTACTTC | CASSWGQDPRGDIQYF
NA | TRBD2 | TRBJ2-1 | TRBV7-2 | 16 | TGTGCCAGCAGCTTCGGGAGCGGGATTCGATCAAACGCACAGTTCTTC | CASSFGSGIRSNAQFF
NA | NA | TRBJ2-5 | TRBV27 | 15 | TGTGTCAGCAGTTTAGTACGGGATCTCCAAGAGACCCAGTACTTC | CVSSLVRDLQETQYF
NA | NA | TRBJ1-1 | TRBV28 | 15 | TGTGCCAGCAGTTTTGCTTCAGGGTTAGGCACTGAAGCTTTCTTT | CASSFASGLGTEAFF
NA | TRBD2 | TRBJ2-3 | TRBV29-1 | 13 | TGCAGCGTTGCAGCGGGAGCTACAGATACGCAGTATTTT | CSVAAGATDTQYF
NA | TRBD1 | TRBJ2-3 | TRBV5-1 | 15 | TGTGCCAGCAGCTTGGACAGGGGATACACAGATACGCAGTATTTT | CASSLDRGYTDTQYF
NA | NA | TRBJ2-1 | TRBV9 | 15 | TGTGCCAGCAGCGTAGACTCCGCTTTCTACAATGAGCAGTTCTTC | CASSVDSAFYNEQFF
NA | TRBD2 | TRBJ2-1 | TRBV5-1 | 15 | TGCGCCAGCAGCCCTCTAGCGGGAGGGGACAATGAGCAGTTCTTC | CASSPLAGGDNEQFF
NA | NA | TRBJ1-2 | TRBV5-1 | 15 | TGCGCCAGCAGCTTCGCGGCGACAGGCAACTATGGCTACACCTTC | CASSFAATGNYGYTF
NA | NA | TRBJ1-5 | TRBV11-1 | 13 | TGTGCCAGCAGCTTAAACAGGGTTGCTCCCCAGCATTTT | CASSLNRVAPQHF
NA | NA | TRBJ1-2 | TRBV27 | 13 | TGTGCCAGCAGTGAGGGACACCTCTATGGCTACACCTTC | CASSEGHLYGYTF